This T cell receptor (beta chain) was retrieved from a study of PD-1 blockade in classical Hodgkin lymphoma. The wider study: Patients were infused with nivolumab 3 mg/kg every 2 weeks.

By frequency in the sample, this clone is medium-sized. As yet, its antigen is unknown. Brentuximab vedotin exposure varied among the patients, all of whom had relapsed after autologous stem cell transplantation. Here immunoSEQ multiplex PCR was the method, and the copy in TCRdb shows in-frame clones only, minus some. The table records about 59,000 clones, about nine tenths of them present only once. The CDR3 totals 17 residues. Notes on the study in general: Complete responders started with a diversity level that resembled newly diagnosed patients at baseline. A significant rise in TCR diversity was seen by C4D1 for CD4+ cells but not for CD8+ cells. Exclusion covered patients beginning nivolumab under 1 year post-ASCT.

Sample: peripheral blood mononuclear cells (PBMCs), taken at baseline. This chain links TRBV7-5 with TRBJ1-2; the tabulated D call, TRBD1, remains unverified against the DNA. TRBV7-5 is assigned pseudogene status. This receptor was obtained from a human donor with classical Hodgkin lymphoma. The CDR3 loop is CASPSPGQLLTNYGYTF. CDR3 in DNA: TGTGCCAGCCCAAGTCCCGGACAGTTATTAACTAACTATGGCTACACCTTC.